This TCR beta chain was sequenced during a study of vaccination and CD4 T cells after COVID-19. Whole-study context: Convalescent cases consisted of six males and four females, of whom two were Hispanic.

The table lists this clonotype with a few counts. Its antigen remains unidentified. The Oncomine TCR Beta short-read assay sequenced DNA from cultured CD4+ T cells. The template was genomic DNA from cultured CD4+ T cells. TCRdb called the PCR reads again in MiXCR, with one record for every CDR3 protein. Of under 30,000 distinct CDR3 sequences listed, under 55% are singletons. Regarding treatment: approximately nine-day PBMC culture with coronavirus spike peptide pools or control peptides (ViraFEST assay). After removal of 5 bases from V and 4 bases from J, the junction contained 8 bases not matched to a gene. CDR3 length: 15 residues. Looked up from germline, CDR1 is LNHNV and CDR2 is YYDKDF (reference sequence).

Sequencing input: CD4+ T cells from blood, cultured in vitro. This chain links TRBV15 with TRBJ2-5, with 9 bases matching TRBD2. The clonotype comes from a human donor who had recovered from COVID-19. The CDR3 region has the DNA TGTGCCACCAGCTTGGGTAGCGGGAGATCAGAGACCCAGTACTTC. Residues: CATSLGSGRSETQYF.